Here is one T cell receptor beta chain with its context. Its matching antigen is unknown. The CDR3 has 16 amino acids. Trimming took 0 bases from V and 5 from J; bases not matched to a gene: 9. CDR1 is SGHRS, CDR2 YFSETQ, per germline. This sample stems from a study of identical twins' blood T cells. The study, taken as a whole, reports: Top TCRbeta clonotypes were shared more with twin than unrelated donors.

TCRdb re-called the 5' RACE reads through MiXCR, storing one row per CDR3 protein. In the table there are hundreds of thousands of distinct CDR3 sequences, 25% to 35% of which are singletons. The V call is TRBV5-1, the J call TRBJ2-7, with 9 bases lining up with TRBD2. The sequenced sample consisted of PBMCs. This sequence was found in a woman between 18 and 50 years old in good health. CDR3 sequence (DNA): TGCGCCAGCAGCTTGGTGGCGGGAGGGCCTTTCCACGAGCAGTACTTC. This sequence encodes CASSLVAGGPFHEQYF. Full variable domain (remainder filled in from reference TRBV5-1 and TRBJ2-7): KAGVTQTPRYLIKTRGQQVTLSCSPISGHRSVSWYQQTPGQGLQFLFEYFSETQRNKGNFPGRFSGRQFSNSRSEMNVSTLELGDSALYLCASSLVAGGPFHEQYFGPGTRLTVT.